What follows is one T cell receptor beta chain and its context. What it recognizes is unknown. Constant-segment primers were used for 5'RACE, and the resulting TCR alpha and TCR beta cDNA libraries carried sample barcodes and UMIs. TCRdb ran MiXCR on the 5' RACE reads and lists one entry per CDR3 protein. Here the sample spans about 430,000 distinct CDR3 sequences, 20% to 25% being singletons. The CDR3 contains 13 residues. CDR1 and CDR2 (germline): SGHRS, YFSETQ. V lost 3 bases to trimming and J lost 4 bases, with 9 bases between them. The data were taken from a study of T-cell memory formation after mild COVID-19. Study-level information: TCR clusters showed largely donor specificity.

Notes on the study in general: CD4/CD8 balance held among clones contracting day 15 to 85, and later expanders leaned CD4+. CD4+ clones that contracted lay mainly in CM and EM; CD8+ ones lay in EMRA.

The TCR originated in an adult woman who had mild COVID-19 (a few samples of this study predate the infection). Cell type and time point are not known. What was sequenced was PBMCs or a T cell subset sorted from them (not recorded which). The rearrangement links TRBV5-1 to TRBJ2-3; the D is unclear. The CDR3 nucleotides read TGCGCCAGCAGCTACCCCGGATCAGATACGCAGTATTTT. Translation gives CASSYPGSDTQYF.